A single sample is the source of the 32 T cell receptor beta chains below, sequenced in a study of blood T cells in healthy people across ages. A second PCR, run for roughly 7 to 12 cycles, used a sample-barcoded 5' primer plus a J-beta primer mix. TCRdb recomputed calls from the 5' RACE reads with MiXCR, one row per CDR3 protein. The table has around 670,000 distinct CDR3 sequences, about 30% seen once. Input material: blood. The receptors derive from a woman over 75 in good health.

This clonotype was counted only a few times. The chain joins TRBV10-3 to TRBJ1-1, with a weak D call TRBD1 (6 bases). Deletions cut 10 bases from V and 8 bases from J, with 17 bases between. Germline loops: CDR1 ENHRY, CDR2 SYGVKD. The CDR3 has 12 amino acids. The CDR3 sequence is CATGGYGTEAFF. The CDR3 DNA reads as TGTGCCACCGGAGGGTATGGGACAGAAGCTTTCTTT.

Remarks on this clonotype: A read error may be the cause here, since a much bigger clone is one base away. The DNA for the CDR3 is TGTGCCTGGAGGGACGCGGGGACAGGGGTGTACAATGAGCAGTACTTC. Protein sequence: CAWRDAGTGVYNEQYF. The V gene is TRBV30, the J gene TRBJ2-5; TRBD1 matches at 10 bases. V lost 3 bases and J lost 11; bases outside the gene matches: 18. Germline values: CDR1 GTSNPN, CDR2 SVGIG (reference sequence). The CDR3 spans 16 residues. Filled out from reference TRBV30 and TRBJ2-5, the complete variable domain reads SQTIHQWPATLVQPVGSPLSLECTVEGTSNPNLYWYRQAAGRGLQLLFYSVGIGQISSEVPQNLSASRPQDRQFILSSKKLLLSDSGFYLCAWRDAGTGVYNEQYFGPGTRLLVL.

In the case of this clonotype: This may come from a read error, since a much larger clone is one base off. The genes are TRBV5-1 and TRBJ2-4, with 12 bases that match TRBD1. The assigned J gene may be wrong: the sequence end matches TRBJ2-5 better. The germline gives CDR1 SGHRS, CDR2 YFSETQ. The CDR3 is made up of 16 amino acids. The CDR3 loop reads CASSYGTGGSRETQYF. The CDR3 DNA reads TGCGCCAGCAGCTATGGGACAGGGGGCTCACGCGAGACCCAGTACTTC.

This clonotype was detected many times. The rearrangement links TRBV20-1 to TRBJ2-7, with D unresolved. Germline assignment: CDR1 DFQATT and CDR2 SNEGSKA (reference sequence). The CDR3 has 11 amino acids. Deletions cut 2 bases from V and 7 bases from J, with 9 bases between. CDR3 nucleotide sequence: TGCAGTGCTAGACACAACGGGGAGCAGTACTTC. It yields the protein CSARHNGEQYF.

The rearrangement uses TRBV29-1 and TRBJ2-4, with D possibly matching TRBD1 (5 bases). The CDR3 is 14 residues long. V was trimmed by 1 base and J by 2 bases, leaving 9 bases between them. Germline values: CDR1 SQVTM, CDR2 ANQGSEA. The CDR3 DNA is TGCAGCGTTGAAGGGGGCGCGACCAAAAACATTCAGTACTTC. Translated, it gives CSVEGGATKNIQYF.

V gene TRBV4-2 combines with J gene TRBJ1-2; the match to TRBD1 covers 7 bases. J was trimmed by 8 bases and V by 0 bases; bases with no gene match: 6. The CDR3 runs 14 residues. Germline CDR1 is LGHNA and CDR2 is YNFKEQ. In DNA form, the CDR3 reads TGTGCCAGCAGCCAAGATAGACAGGGAGACGGCTACACCTTC. As protein: CASSQDRQGDGYTF.

Ten or more counts support this clonotype. The gene calls are TRBV12-3 or TRBV12-4 and TRBJ2-7; 9 nucleotides align to TRBD1. The CDR3 totals 13 residues. The trim removed 3 bases at V and 7 bases at J, leaving 4 bases unmatched. The CDR3 here is CASSFGTGSEQYF. DNA of the CDR3: TGTGCCAGCAGTTTCGGGACAGGGAGTGAGCAGTACTTC.

Turning to this clonotype: A read error may be the cause here, since a much bigger clone is one base away. The chain has TRBV6-5 and TRBJ2-7, with D unclear. The germline V gene encodes CDR1 MNHEY and CDR2 SVGAGI. V dropped 11 bases and J dropped 0 bases, with 14 bases sitting between them. The CDR3 covers 13 residues. CDR3 in amino acids: CAGRRGNSYEQYF. Here the CDR3 DNA reads TGTGCCGGCCGCAGAGGCAACTCCTACGAGCAGTACTTC.

There are a few counts of this clonotype. The V call is TRBV20-1, the J call TRBJ1-2; 8 nucleotides align to TRBD1. The CDR3 runs to 12 residues. The V gene end was trimmed by 7 bases and the J gene end by 2 bases; junction bases not matched to a gene: 3. Germline V lookup: CDR1 DFQATT, CDR2 SNEGSKA (reference sequence). DNA of the CDR3: TGCAGTGTTCACAGGGGGAACTATGGCTACACCTTC. Encoded protein: CSVHRGNYGYTF.

This clonotype was recorded a few times. The chain combines TRBV7-2 with TRBJ1-3; TRBD1 matches 7 bases. J gave up 3 bases and V 8 bases, and 7 bases lay outside the gene matches. Germline CDR1 and CDR2: SGHTA and FQGNSA. CDR3 length: 14 residues. This chain's CDR3 is CASVEGAGGNTIYF. As DNA, the CDR3 is TGTGCCAGCGTCGAGGGGGCAGGTGGAAACACCATATATTTT.

In this sample, this clonotype turned up many times. V gene TRBV28 combines with J gene TRBJ2-7, with no clear D. V was cut by 7 bases and J by 2 bases, with 6 bases left in between. This CDR3 region has 11 residues. CDR1 and CDR2 (germline): MDHEN, SYDVKM. CDR3 loop: CASKTPYEQYF. The CDR3, as DNA: TGTGCCAGCAAAACCCCCTACGAGCAGTACTTC.

Ten or more counts support this clonotype. The V call is TRBV5-1, the J call TRBJ1-6, with D unclear. Germline CDR1 and CDR2: SGHRS and YFSETQ. Trimming cost V 4 bases and J 6 bases, with 17 bases left between them. The CDR3 is 16 amino acids. Here the CDR3 reads CASSLENRVSNSPLHF. Written as DNA, the CDR3 is TGCGCCAGCAGCCTGGAGAACCGGGTTTCTAATTCACCCCTCCACTTT.

Comments on this clonotype: Since a much larger clone is just one base distant, this may be a read error. This sequence joins TRBV6-1 and TRBJ1-1; tentative D call: TRBD1 (5 bases). Trimming took off 7 bases at V and 2 bases at J, with 11 bases between the two ends. The CDR3 extends over 13 amino acids. CDR1 is MNHNS, CDR2 SASEGT, per germline. The CDR3 sequence is CASMGRINTEAFF. The CDR3, as DNA: TGTGCCAGCATGGGGCGGATTAACACTGAAGCTTTCTTT.

As to this clonotype: Given a much more abundant clone one base away, this may be a read error. The rearrangement joins TRBV4-1 to TRBJ2-1, with D possibly being TRBD1 (5 bases). Germline CDR1 MGHRA, CDR2 YSYEKL. CDR3 length: 13 residues. CDR3 protein: CAGSQRLGDEQFF. The CDR3 DNA follows: TGCGCCGGCAGCCAACGTCTAGGGGATGAGCAGTTCTTC.

This clonotype was seen ten or more times. This sequence joins TRBV7-2 and TRBJ2-5, with TRBD2 identical over 14 bases. Germline trimming cut 5 bases from V and 7 bases from J; bases unmatched to any gene: 6. The CDR3 has 15 residues. Germline CDR1 reads SGHTA; CDR2 reads FQGNSA. CDR3 sequence reads: CASSRTSGGQGTQYF. CDR3 in DNA: TGTGCCAGCAGCCGGACTAGCGGGGGGCAGGGGACCCAGTACTTC.

In the case of this clonotype: At one end the junction does not follow the germline gene, possibly because of a read error. The CDR3 protein is CAGRRVALLADTQYF. The DNA for the CDR3 is TGTGCCGGCAGGAGAGTAGCCCTTTTAGCGGATACGCAGTATTTT. The chain couples TRBV6-2 or TRBV6-3 to TRBJ2-3, with D perhaps TRBD2 (5 bases). Germline V CDR1 and CDR2: MNHEY, SVGEGT. The CDR3 is 15 amino acids.

The gene calls are TRBV7-2 and TRBJ1-1, with D possibly being TRBD1 (6 bases). This CDR3 comprises 13 residues. Trimming took off 1 base at V and 10 bases at J, with 13 bases between the two ends. CDR1 and CDR2 (germline): SGHTA, FQGNSA. The CDR3 bases are TGTGCCAGCAGCTTAGTAAGGGGGTCCCTAGCTTTCTTT. Translating it yields CASSLVRGSLAFF.

The rearrangement links TRBV29-1 to TRBJ2-1; 10 positions agree with TRBD2. Germline V lookup: CDR1 SQVTM, CDR2 ANQGSEA. The CDR3 contains 17 residues. The ends lost 3 bases at V and 4 bases at J; junction bases unmatched: 12. CDR3 sequence: CSVDYGGGTSAYNEQFF. CDR3 in DNA: TGCAGCGTTGATTATGGCGGTGGGACTAGCGCTTACAATGAGCAGTTCTTC.

This clonotype was seen repeatedly, ten times or more. The chain combines TRBV6-2 or TRBV6-3 with TRBJ2-7, with D perhaps TRBD1 (5 bases). From germline, CDR1 is MNHEY and CDR2 SVGEGT. V shed 7 bases and J shed 1 base, with 20 bases lying between them. CDR3 length equals 16 residues. The CDR3 coding sequence is TGTGCCAGCACCCCCGAGACAGAGTCCCAATCCTACGAGCAGTACTTC. Translated, it gives CASTPETESQSYEQYF.

This sequence joins TRBV12-3 or TRBV12-4 and TRBJ2-7; D perhaps matches TRBD2 (7 bases). V lost 5 bases and J lost 1, with 18 bases in between. The CDR3 covers 16 residues. CDR3 in amino acids: CASSPSGGGPSYEQYF. The CDR3, as DNA: TGTGCCAGCAGTCCGTCGGGCGGGGGCCCATCCTACGAGCAGTACTTC.

The chain has TRBV20-1 and TRBJ1-5; D is perhaps TRBD1 (5 bases). The V end was cut by 3 bases, the J end by 4 bases, with 13 bases between. The CDR3 runs to 14 residues. The germline V gene encodes CDR1 DFQATT and CDR2 SNEGSKA (reference sequence). This CDR3 reads CSASAPGTNQPQHF. The CDR3 bases are TGCAGTGCTAGCGCCCCAGGGACGAATCAGCCCCAGCATTTT.

This clonotype has at least ten counts. V is TRBV7-2 and J is TRBJ2-1; D not certain. V dropped 1 base and J dropped 8 bases, with 6 bases sitting between them. This CDR3 is built from 12 residues. The germline CDR1 and CDR2 sequences are SGHTA and FQGNSA. In DNA, the CDR3 is TGTGCCAGCAGCTTAGGAGTATATGAGCAGTTCTTC. It codes for CASSLGVYEQFF.

As for this clonotype: This CDR3 fails to terminate in the conserved phenylalanine or tryptophan, so it likely reflects a read error. The DNA is left out, because the CDR3 cannot be placed on it with certainty; the CDR3 is given as TCRdb lists it. V usage is TRBV9 and J usage is TRBJ2-5; the table names TRBD1, a call not compared with the DNA. The V gene's germline CDR1 is SGDLS and CDR2 YYNGEE. The CDR3 is 15 residues long, ends included. CDR3 region: CASSVDPRDGYTFGS.

Ten or more counts support this clonotype. This could be a read error, since a much larger clone is one nucleotide away. The V gene is TRBV4-2, the J gene TRBJ2-7; D possibly uses TRBD1 or TRBD2 (5 bases each). This CDR3 has 15 residues. The germline CDR1 and CDR2 sequences are LGHNA and YNFKEQ. The V end was cut by 0 bases, the J end by 7 bases, with 16 bases between. The CDR3 region is CASSQDWDLDDEQYF. As DNA, the CDR3 is TGTGCCAGCAGCCAAGATTGGGACCTGGACGATGAGCAGTACTTC.

A few counts support this clonotype. A much bigger clone sits one base away, suggesting this may be a read error. Since the CDR3 does not end with the conserved phenylalanine or tryptophan, this likely comes from a read error. This chain joins TRBV12-3 or TRBV12-4 and TRBJ2-1; D gene uncertain. The CDR3 consists of 14 residues. V was pared by 3 bases and J by 5 bases, with 11 bases between. The CDR3 nucleotides read TGTGCCAGCAGTTTTACGGGTCCGCACAATGAGCAGTTCGTC. This translates into CASSFTGPHNEQFV.

The rearrangement joins TRBV4-1 to TRBJ2-7, with a possible D match to TRBD2 (6 bases). V lost 3 bases to trimming and J lost 6 bases, with 18 bases between them. The CDR3 has 15 amino acids. Germline CDR1 MGHRA, CDR2 YSYEKL. The CDR3: CASSHPSGSGGEQYF. The CDR3 region has the DNA TGCGCCAGCAGCCACCCCTCCGGGAGTGGGGGCGAGCAGTACTTC.

This clonotype was seen a handful of times. The chain combines TRBV7-3 with TRBJ2-2, with a tentative D call TRBD1 (6 bases). The CDR3 totals 15 residues. Germline lookup yields CDR1 SGHTA and CDR2 FQGTGA. Deletions cut 11 bases from V and 1 base from J, with 17 bases between. The CDR3 sequence is CAGFNGTWNTGELFF. CDR3 sequence (DNA): TGTGCCGGATTCAACGGGACATGGAACACCGGGGAGCTGTTTTTT.

This clonotype appeared a few times. This sequence joins TRBV20-1 and TRBJ2-7, with 12 bases matching TRBD1. The CDR3 runs 16 residues. The germline V gene has CDR1 DFQATT and CDR2 SNEGSKA (reference sequence). The junction had 7 bases not matched to a gene; V was cut back by 0 bases and J by 4 bases. Here the CDR3 DNA reads TGCAGTGCTAGAGATCCGGGACAGGGGGCGCAGTACGAGCAGTACTTC. The encoded protein is CSARDPGQGAQYEQYF.

This chain uses TRBV6-5 with TRBJ1-4, with unresolved D. Germline assignment: CDR1 MNHEY and CDR2 SVGAGI. Trimming removed 2 bases from V and 9 bases from J, with 19 bases in between. The CDR3 length is 16 residues. The CDR3 DNA follows: TGTGCCAGCAGTTACGACGGGGTGTTAAACAATCAAAAACTGTTTTTT. Translation: CASSYDGVLNNQKLFF.

The chain couples TRBV19 to TRBJ2-7; unclear D gene. Trimming took off 2 bases at V and 2 bases at J, with 13 bases between the two ends. CDR3 length equals 15 residues. Germline V CDR1 and CDR2: LNHDA, SQIVND (reference sequence). The CDR3 DNA is TGTGCCAGTAGTATAAAGGGCGACCCTACCTACGAGCAGTACTTC. Protein sequence: CASSIKGDPTYEQYF.

This clonotype appeared a few times. This chain joins TRBV3-1 and TRBJ1-1; D remains ambiguous. CDR1 and CDR2 (germline): LGHDT, YNNKEL (reference sequence). The CDR3 runs to 11 residues. Trimming shortened V by 4 bases and J by 7 bases, and 7 bases separated the two germline ends. CDR3 coding DNA: TGTGCCAGCAGCCGGGAGGGTGAAGCTTTCTTT. Protein sequence: CASSREGEAFF.

Points on this clonotype: A clone one base away is much larger, so this may be a read error. J is TRBJ2-7 and V is TRBV29-1, with 10 bases that match TRBD1. Trimming cost V 4 bases and J 9 bases; bases outside gene matches: 24. CDR1 is SQVTM, CDR2 ANQGSEA, per germline. This CDR3 comprises 18 residues. This CDR3 reads CSVVLLTGGAMEYNGQYF. The CDR3 DNA follows: TGCAGCGTTGTTCTCTTGACAGGGGGCGCGATGGAGTACAATGGGCAGTACTTC.